The clone carrying this T cell receptor beta chain appeared a few times. The antigen is unknown. Reverse transcribing all isolated RNA meant expressed TCRB transcripts were sequenced. The protocol was immunoSEQ multiplex PCR, while the TCRdb copy is restricted to in-frame clones and leaves out a portion. The sample shows approximately 470,000 clones, over 25% of them seen only once. The sample belongs to a study of beta chain features in type 1 diabetes. Overall study findings and caveats: VDJ junctions in type 1 diabetes patients carried more deletions and fewer insertions. The naive, central memory and Treg TCRB repertoires of patients appeared to be more similar to one another than those of healthy donors. It was not settled here whether HLA type affects TCRB rearrangement.

Purity above 98% was achieved in all sorted populations. The V segment lost 4 bases and the J segment 8 bases; nucleotides outside the gene matches: 7. The CDR3 is 13 residues long. Germline-derived CDR1 and CDR2 are SEHNR and FQNEAQ (reference sequence). Sequencing was performed on naive CD4+ T cells from blood. The chain couples TRBV7-9 to TRBJ1-2, with 7 nucleotides matching TRBD1. This TCR was recovered from a man between 18 and 29 years old in good health. The CDR3, as DNA: TGTGCCAGCAGCTCCTCGACAGGGACCGGCTACACCTTC. It encodes CASSSSTGTGYTF.